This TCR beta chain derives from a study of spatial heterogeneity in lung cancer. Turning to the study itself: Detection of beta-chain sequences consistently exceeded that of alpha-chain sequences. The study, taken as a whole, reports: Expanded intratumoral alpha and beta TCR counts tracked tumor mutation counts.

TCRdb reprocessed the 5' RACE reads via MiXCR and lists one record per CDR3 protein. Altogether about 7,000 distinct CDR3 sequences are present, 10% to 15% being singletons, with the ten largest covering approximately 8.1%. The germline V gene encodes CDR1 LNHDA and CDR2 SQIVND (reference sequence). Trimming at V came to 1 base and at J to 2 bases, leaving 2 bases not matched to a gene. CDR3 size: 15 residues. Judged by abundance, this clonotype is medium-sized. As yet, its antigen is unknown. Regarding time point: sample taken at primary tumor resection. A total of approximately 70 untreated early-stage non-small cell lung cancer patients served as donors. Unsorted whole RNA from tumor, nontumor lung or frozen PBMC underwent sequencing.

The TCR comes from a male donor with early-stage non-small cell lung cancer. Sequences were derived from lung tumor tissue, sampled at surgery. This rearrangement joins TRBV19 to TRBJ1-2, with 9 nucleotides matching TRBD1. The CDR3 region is CASSIGGTGNYGYTF. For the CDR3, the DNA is TGTGCCAGTAGTATAGGCGGGACAGGGAACTATGGCTACACCTTC.